A single sample gave rise to the 16 T cell receptor beta chains below, sequenced in a study of OX40 agonist ivuxolimab in advanced cancers. Profiling relied on immunoSEQ multiplex PCR, and the TCRdb table lists in-frame clones only, not all of them. The sample consists of approximately 24,000 clones, more than 80% of them appearing once. The source was CD4+ or CD8+ T cells sorted from blood, collected in a trial of the OX40 agonist ivuxolimab. The receptors here all came from an adult with an advanced solid tumor such as melanoma, head and neck, liver or kidney cancer.

The V gene is TRBV5-1, the J gene TRBJ2-1; D gene uncertain. CDR1 is SGHRS, CDR2 YFSETQ, per germline. V was pared by 4 bases and J by 9 bases, with 17 bases between. This CDR3 region has 14 residues. This chain's CDR3 is CASSGGIQSGEQFF. CDR3 sequence (DNA): TGCGCCAGCAGCGGTGGAATCCAGTCGGGTGAGCAGTTCTTC.

The CDR3 loop is CASSLVHTEAFF. CDR3 in DNA: TGTGCCAGCAGCTTAGTGCACACTGAAGCTTTCTTT. The gene calls are TRBV7-2 and TRBJ1-1, with D uncertain. Germline V lookup: CDR1 SGHTA, CDR2 FQGNSA. The V gene lost 1 base and the J gene lost 3 bases, with 3 bases spanning the gap. There are 12 residues in the CDR3.

The CDR3 region is CAISESQPGAGTDTQYF. DNA of the CDR3: TGTGCCATCAGTGAGTCTCAGCCTGGGGCAGGCACAGATACGCAGTATTTT. The chain combines TRBV10-3 with TRBJ2-3; D may be TRBD1 (5 bases). V was cut by 0 bases and J by 1 base, with 14 bases left in between. The CDR3 consists of 17 residues. Germline loops: CDR1 ENHRY, CDR2 SYGVKD.

The chain is built from TRBV5-1 and TRBJ2-2, with TRBD2 identical over 7 bases. This CDR3 has 14 residues. V lost 6 bases and J lost 5; bases outside the gene matches: 7. Germline-derived CDR1 and CDR2 are SGHRS and YFSETQ. CDR3 DNA sequence: TGCGCCAGCACCCTTAGGGAGGGGACCGGGGAGCTGTTTTTT. This sequence encodes CASTLREGTGELFF.

CDR3 coding DNA: TGTGCCAGCAGGGGGGGCCAGAGCGGCTTGTACAATGAGCAGTTCTTC. Its translation is CASRGGQSGLYNEQFF. V usage is TRBV4-2 and J usage is TRBJ2-1; D tentatively reads TRBD1 or TRBD2 (6 bases each). The CDR3 totals 16 residues. V shed 6 bases and J shed 4 bases, with 19 bases lying between them. Looked up from germline, CDR1 is LGHNA and CDR2 is YNFKEQ.

This sequence joins TRBV5-4 and TRBJ2-3; 8 nucleotides agree with TRBD1. CDR1 is SGHNT and CDR2 is YYREEE in the germline V gene (reference sequence). The CDR3 covers 16 residues. V shed 4 bases and J 6 bases; nucleotides not matched to a gene: 13. For the CDR3, the DNA is TGTGCCAGCAGCGGTAGGACAGGGCGCCTGGAGGATACGCAGTATTTT. Translation: CASSGRTGRLEDTQYF.

This clone was seen more than once but under ten times. The rearrangement joins TRBV18 to TRBJ1-1; 9 bases align to TRBD1. Losses at the gene ends were 3 bases for V and 8 bases for J; bases not matched to a gene: 7. Looked up from germline, CDR1 is KGHSH and CDR2 is LQKENI. The CDR3 consists of 14 residues. The CDR3 loop reads CASSPNRGLGEAFF. The DNA of the CDR3 is TGTGCCAGCTCACCGAACAGGGGGCTCGGGGAAGCTTTCTTT.

V gene TRBV25-1 combines with J gene TRBJ2-3; possible D gene TRBD1, 6 bases. Trimming removed 4 bases from V and 3 bases from J, with 11 bases in between. Germline lookup yields CDR1 MGHDK and CDR2 SYGVNS. CDR3 length: 14 residues. The CDR3 sequence is CASSAAQGTDTQYF. CDR3 coding DNA: TGTGCCAGCAGTGCCGCACAGGGTACAGATACGCAGTATTTT. The full variable domain, rest sourced from reference TRBV25-1 and TRBJ2-3, is EADIYQTPRYLVIGTGKKITLECSQTMGHDKMYWYQQDPGMELHLIHYSYGVNSTEKGDLSSESTVSRIRTEHFPLTLESARPSHTSQYLCASSAAQGTDTQYFGPGTRLTVL.

CDR3 sequence: CASSLRAGGGADTQYF. The CDR3 nucleotides are TGTGCCAGCAGCTTAAGGGCGGGGGGCGGAGCAGATACGCAGTATTTT. The V gene is TRBV7-3, the J gene TRBJ2-3; TRBD2 matches at 8 bases. J was trimmed by 4 bases and V by 1 base; bases with no gene match: 7. The length of the CDR3 is 16 residues. Germline V gene lookup returns CDR1 SGHTA and CDR2 FQGTGA.

V and J are TRBV4-2 and TRBJ2-5; a possible D gene is TRBD2 (6 bases). Trimming pared 4 bases from V and 4 bases from J, leaving 13 bases between. The CDR3 extends over 14 amino acids. In germline, CDR1 is LGHNA, CDR2 YNFKEQ. This CDR3 reads CASSPETGRETQYF. The CDR3 DNA follows: TGTGCCAGCAGCCCGGAGACCGGGAGAGAGACCCAGTACTTC.

This chain uses TRBV7-2 with TRBJ1-4, with D perhaps matching TRBD1 (5 bases). In germline, CDR1 is SGHTA, CDR2 FQGNSA. The V end lost 5 bases, the J end lost 4 bases, and 11 bases lay between the germline ends. CDR3 length equals 14 residues. CDR3 DNA: TGTGCCAGCAGCCCGACAGTCCGTAATGAAAAACTGTTTTTT. Residues: CASSPTVRNEKLFF. The variable domain in full, with the rest retrieved from reference TRBV7-2 and TRBJ1-4, is GAGVSQSPSNKVTEKGKDVELRCDPISGHTALYWYRQSLGQGLEFLIYFQGNSAPDKSGLPSDRFSAERTGGSVSTLTIQRTQQEDSAVYLCASSPTVRNEKLFFGSGTQLSVL.

J is TRBJ2-7 and V is TRBV7-1; D is undetermined. TRBV7-1 falls under the ORF class, with uncertain function. The CDR3 sequence is 12 residues long. Trimming stripped 5 bases from V and 2 bases from J, with 7 bases between. CDR3 amino acids: CASSLPPYEQYF. CDR3 coding DNA: TGTGCCAGCAGCCTCCCCCCCTACGAGCAGTACTTC.

The rearrangement uses TRBV9 and TRBJ2-1; D gene uncertain. The CDR3 has 16 amino acids. The germline V gene has CDR1 SGDLS and CDR2 YYNGEE. Between the trimmed V and J ends, which lost 0 bases and 8 bases, there was a span of 18 bases. The CDR3 coding sequence is TGTGCCAGCAGCGTAGCCCCCGCGTCTGGGCAGGATGAGCAGTTCTTC. It specifies CASSVAPASGQDEQFF.

The V gene is TRBV29-1, the J gene TRBJ2-7; 7 bases fit TRBD2. The V and J ends lost 5 bases and 3 bases, in that order; junction bases with no gene match: 7. This CDR3 is built from 13 residues. CDR1 and CDR2 (germline): SQVTM, ANQGSEA. This CDR3 is CSVQGGIGYEQYF. CDR3 in DNA: TGCAGCGTTCAGGGAGGGATCGGCTACGAGCAGTACTTC.

The V call is TRBV5-1, the J call TRBJ1-1, with D possibly being TRBD1 (6 bases). Germline loops: CDR1 SGHRS, CDR2 YFSETQ. The CDR3 runs 15 residues. V was cut by 4 bases and J by 4 bases, with 17 bases left in between. The CDR3 region is CASSEAQGRGTEAFF. The CDR3 nucleotides read TGCGCCAGCAGCGAGGCACAGGGTCGAGGCACTGAAGCTTTCTTT.

This sequence joins TRBV18 and TRBJ2-3, with unresolved D. This CDR3 contains 13 residues. Trimming stripped 4 bases from V and 0 bases from J, with 5 bases between. Germline loops: CDR1 KGHSH, CDR2 LQKENI. In DNA form, the CDR3 reads TGTGCCAGCTCACACTCTAGCACAGATACGCAGTATTTT. Protein product: CASSHSSTDTQYF. Looking up the rest from reference TRBV18 and TRBJ2-3 gives the full variable domain: NAGVMQNPRHLVRRRGQEARLRCSPMKGHSHVYWYRQLPEEGLKFMVYLQKENIIDESGMPKERFSAEFPKEGPSILRIQQVVRGDSAAYFCASSHSSTDTQYFGPGTRLTVL.